This is a list of T cell receptor beta chains from one sample in a study of blood T cell repertoires in COVID-19. The protocol was immunoSEQ multiplex PCR, while the TCRdb copy is restricted to in-frame clones and leaves out a portion. The data contain 150,000 to 200,000 clones, more than 65% of them singletons. Sequencing used PBMCs or T cells enriched from blood (not recorded which). All receptors come from a man in his forties or fifties who had recovered from COVID-19. Each CDR3 is given with its conserved first and last residue. A D gene is named only where the DNA matches it firmly. Rows give clone size only sometimes, using once, few, many, or a class for an expanded clone.

V gene: TRBV24-1; J gene: TRBJ2-3; D gene: TRBD2; clone size: NA; CDR3 protein: CATSGTLAGKDTDTQYF; CDR3 DNA: TGTGCCACCAGTGGCACCTTAGCGGGAAAAGACACAGATACGCAGTATTTT
V gene: TRBV5-5; J gene: TRBJ1-5; D gene: NA; clone size: NA; CDR3 protein: CASSLGPTVEPQHF; CDR3 DNA: TGTGCCAGCAGCTTGGGCCCGACAGTAGAGCCCCAGCATTTT
V gene: TRBV28; J gene: TRBJ2-3; D gene: TRBD2; clone size: NA; CDR3 protein: CASGGSPDTQYF; CDR3 DNA: TGTGCCAGCGGCGGGAGCCCAGATACGCAGTATTTT
V gene: TRBV5-5; J gene: TRBJ2-5; D gene: TRBD1; clone size: NA; CDR3 protein: CASSWGTAQETQYF; CDR3 DNA: TGTGCCAGCAGTTGGGGGACAGCGCAAGAGACCCAGTACTTC
V gene: TRBV7-9; J gene: TRBJ2-7; D gene: NA; clone size: once; CDR3 protein: CASSLNRREQYF; CDR3 DNA: TGTGCCAGCAGCTTAAACAGGCGCGAGCAGTACTTC
V gene: TRBV7-9; J gene: TRBJ1-5; D gene: NA; clone size: NA; CDR3 protein: CASYEARANQPQHF; CDR3 DNA: TGTGCCAGCTACGAGGCAAGAGCGAATCAGCCCCAGCATTTT
V gene: TRBV6-5; J gene: TRBJ1-2; D gene: NA; clone size: NA; CDR3 protein: CASRPFSTPKYGYTF; CDR3 DNA: TGTGCCAGCAGACCTTTTTCGACTCCGAAGTATGGCTACACCTTC
V gene: TRBV12-3/TRBV12-4; J gene: TRBJ2-7; D gene: NA; clone size: NA; CDR3 protein: CASSFEAIYEQYF; CDR3 DNA: TGTGCCAGCAGTTTCGAAGCGATTTACGAGCAGTACTTC
V gene: TRBV5-1; J gene: TRBJ2-2; D gene: NA; clone size: NA; CDR3 protein: CASSLMAGAAGELFF; CDR3 DNA: TGCGCCAGCAGCTTGATGGCGGGGGCGGCCGGGGAGCTGTTTTTT
V gene: TRBV19; J gene: TRBJ1-5; D gene: NA; clone size: NA; CDR3 protein: CASSSRGNQPQHF; CDR3 DNA: TGTGCCAGTAGTTCCCGGGGGAATCAGCCCCAGCATTTT
V gene: TRBV3-1/TRBV3-2; J gene: TRBJ1-5; D gene: NA; clone size: few; CDR3 protein: CASSQRGYQPQHF; CDR3 DNA: TGTGCCAGCAGCCAAAGGGGTTATCAGCCCCAGCATTTT
V gene: TRBV14; J gene: TRBJ2-3; D gene: NA; clone size: NA; CDR3 protein: CASSQEWAGTQYF; CDR3 DNA: TGTGCCAGCAGCCAAGAATGGGCAGGAACGCAGTATTTT
V gene: TRBV2; J gene: TRBJ2-7; D gene: TRBD2; clone size: few; CDR3 protein: CASNRLAEAYEQYF; CDR3 DNA: TGTGCCAGCAACCGGCTAGCGGAGGCCTACGAGCAGTACTTC